Below, 10 T cell receptor beta chains from the same sample are listed, as sequenced in a study of shared clonotypes between healthy human individuals. Assay used: immunoSEQ multiplex PCR; TCRdb lists only in-frame clones, some missing. The sample contains some 2,500,000 clones, over 85% of which appear only once. The sequenced material came from naive CD4+ T cells from PBMCs. As for subset: CD45RA+ positively selected. Source of these receptors: a man between 18 and 29 years old in good health. Some clones in this sample may be carry-over from other donors' samples.

This clone was seen just once. CDR3 DNA sequence: TGTGCCAGCAGACCCCAGGACTACTATGGCTACACCTTC. This codes for CASRPQDYYGYTF. The V and J genes are TRBV6-5 and TRBJ1-2; no clear D. Trimming cost V 6 bases and J 3 bases, with 11 bases left between them. CDR1 is MNHEY and CDR2 is SVGAGI in the germline V gene. This CDR3 is 13 amino acids long.

The chain joins TRBV28 to TRBJ2-1; perhaps TRBD2 as D (6 bases). This CDR3 contains 13 residues. With 7 bases removed from V and 10 bases from J, the gap between germline ends came to 17 bases. The germline V gene encodes CDR1 MDHEN and CDR2 SYDVKM. The CDR3 DNA follows: TGTGCCAGCAATCCGGGACTCCGATTGGAGCAGTTCTTC. It encodes CASNPGLRLEQFF.

V usage is TRBV2 and J usage is TRBJ2-3, with a weak D call TRBD2 (6 bases). Trimming left V 10 bases short and J 2 bases short, with 19 bases between. This CDR3 is built from 15 residues. CDR1 is SNHLY, CDR2 FYNNEI, per germline. CDR3 region: CATEKERGVTDTQYF. In DNA, the CDR3 is TGTGCCACAGAGAAAGAGCGCGGGGTCACAGATACGCAGTATTTT.

V and J are TRBV5-1 and TRBJ1-2, with a possible D match to TRBD1 (5 bases). The CDR3 is made up of 12 amino acids. Trimming pared 3 bases from V and 6 bases from J, leaving 9 bases between. The germline V gene encodes CDR1 SGHRS and CDR2 YFSETQ. The CDR3 sequence is CASSSTEHGYTF. The DNA of the CDR3 is TGCGCCAGCAGCTCGACAGAGCATGGCTACACCTTC.

The genes are TRBV28 and TRBJ1-1; a weak D match, TRBD1 (5 bases). V was clipped by 4 bases and J by 1 base, with 10 bases between them. The CDR3 is made up of 14 amino acids. Germline CDR1 and CDR2: MDHEN and SYDVKM. DNA of the CDR3: TGTGCCAGCAGTTCATTTAGGGGGAACACTGAAGCTTTCTTT. Translation: CASSSFRGNTEAFF.

In its sample, this clone was seen a few times. The chain links TRBV2 to TRBJ1-5, with no clear D. V was trimmed by 3 bases and J by 6 bases, leaving 9 bases between them. The length of the CDR3 is 13 residues. The V gene's germline CDR1 is SNHLY and CDR2 FYNNEI. The CDR3 nucleotides read TGTGCCAGCAGTGATGAGGGTCGTCAGCCCCAGCATTTT. Protein sequence: CASSDEGRQPQHF.

The J gene is TRBJ2-3, the V gene TRBV28, with D perhaps TRBD1 (5 bases). V lost 9 bases and J lost 2, with 9 bases in between. The CDR3 sequence is 12 residues long. Germline CDR1 is MDHEN and CDR2 is SYDVKM. The CDR3 here is CASTGTTDTQYF. The CDR3 DNA follows: TGTGCCAGTACAGGAACCACAGATACGCAGTATTTT.

J is TRBJ1-4 and V is TRBV6-5; D may be TRBD1 (5 bases). The CDR3 sequence is 15 residues long. Trimming took off 6 bases at V and 4 bases at J, with 15 bases between the two ends. Germline assignment: CDR1 MNHEY and CDR2 SVGAGI. The CDR3 sequence is CASSPGGGLNEKLFF. The CDR3 region has the DNA TGTGCCAGCAGCCCTGGGGGAGGACTTAATGAAAAACTGTTTTTT.

The chain joins TRBV30 to TRBJ2-7; D tentatively fits TRBD1 or TRBD2 (5 bases each). The CDR3 sequence is 17 residues long. From germline, CDR1 is GTSNPN and CDR2 SVGIG (reference sequence). V was clipped by 4 bases and J by 10 bases, with 32 bases between them. CDR3 amino acids: CAWTIYPWGRNLGGQYF. CDR3 in DNA: TGTGCCTGGACTATTTATCCTTGGGGACGTAATCTCGGAGGCCAGTACTTC.

This chain connects TRBV15 to TRBJ2-1; 7 bases match TRBD2. The germline V gene has CDR1 LNHNV and CDR2 YYDKDF (reference sequence). The J segment lost 2 bases and the V segment lost 5 bases, leaving 9 bases of the junction unmatched. This CDR3 has 16 amino acids. The CDR3 loop is CATSEGRSGAYNEQFF. In DNA form, the CDR3 reads TGTGCCACCAGCGAGGGGAGAAGCGGGGCCTACAATGAGCAGTTCTTC.